This T cell receptor (beta chain) was captured by sequencing in a study of T cell responses to AZD1222 COVID-19 vaccine (dated by TCRdb to about 2021). For context, the study as a whole: AZD1222 recipients whose second dose came at about 4 weeks and those whose second dose came at about 12 weeks were combined into one group, since spike-specific TCR depth and breadth did not differ between the two schedules. TCR sequencing covered 233 trial participants: 207 given two doses of AZD1222 and around 25 given two doses of MenACWY control vaccine. Trial participants were enrolled by age into subgroups of 18-55, 56-69 and 70-plus years, and 148, 28 and 57 TCR-sequenced participants, respectively, were included in these subgroups.

In the paper's terms, the time point label means: baseline before first vaccination. Vaccinee samples came from UK trials COV001 and COV002, including a single-blind randomized controlled phase 2/3 trial of AZD1222 (ChAdOx1 nCoV-19) in healthy adults. Trial participant PBMC samples were collected at day 0 and day 28 after the second dose for TCRbeta chain sequencing. Concerning this clone: Its antigen has not been determined. No base-level quality is on record; no much larger clone is a single base apart.

Study-wide conclusions, independent of this receptor: Participants were mostly white British, with more females than males. The authors suggested clonal diversity may have been underestimated. Conclusions about previously exposed vaccinees are limited because only six or seven AZD1222 recipients were SARS-CoV-2 seropositive at baseline. Because no samples from the day 14 peak response were available, repertoires could be characterized only after the peak T cell response. After two AZD1222 doses, spike-specific TCR breadth and depth were significantly higher than at day 0 and than in MenACWY recipients. Epitopes outside the regions mutated in the B.1.351 and B.1.1.7 variants were reportedly recognized by nearly half of the unique spike-specific TCRs. In the small 56-69-year group, the increase in depth fell short of significance, most likely because of low power. The vaccine-associated CD4 TCRs covered the entire spike protein, and the dominant responses fell in regions 160-218 and 743-854.

The germline V gene (reference sequence) provides CDR1 MNHEY and CDR2 SMNVEV. V is pared back by 5 bases and J by 3 bases, with 17 bases lying between the germline termini. The CDR3 spans 16 residues, from the cysteine through the phenylalanine. This entry keeps only the CDR3 DNA: 48 bases, framed from base 1. The CDR3 regions of human TCRbeta chains were analyzed by immunosequencing. The source study handled its data this way. Repertoire TCRs were checked for matches against a reference library of SARS-CoV-2-specific TCRs that had been generated using the MIRA antigen-specificity platform. Breadth was defined as the fraction of unique TCRs that were SARS-CoV-2-associated, and depth was defined as the fraction of total T cells that were SARS-CoV-2-associated. Each spike-specific TCR was assigned to its reactive spike region and to a CD4 or CD8 class using the MIRA data. Log10-transformed breadth and depth values were compared by one-way ANOVA with Sidak's multiple comparisons tests. TCRdb limited this immuneACCESS table to in-frame rearrangements with V and J called. A share of clones is missing; checked studies link under half to unresolved V genes, and the rest is unexplained. The V and J calls and clone size are taken from that table; D and trimming were inferred from the DNA. This sample lists 100,000 to 150,000 clones; approximately 86% were detected once. The ten largest clones add up to more than 10% of the sample.

The rearranged chain carries TRBV27 and TRBJ1-5, with the D gene not confidently named. This specimen was peripheral blood, taken on day 0 of AZD1222 vaccination. The TCR originated in an adult in good health. The CDR3 here reads CASSPAYGVNNQPQHF. The nucleotides are TGTGCCAGCAGTCCCGCGTATGGGGTGAACAATCAGCCCCAGCATTTT.